The 29 T cell receptor beta chains in this list originate from one sample, sequenced in a study of T cells in women clearing cervical HPV infection. Using immunoSEQ multiplex PCR, the repertoire was profiled, and TCRdb retains in-frame clones only, with some absent. The sample data list approximately 30,000 clones. Sequencing used blood buffy coat. The receptors were sampled from a woman aged 18-69 years with a cervical HPV16 infection that either progressed to CIN3+ or cleared (not recorded which).

Details on this clone: The DNA ends 3 residues before the CDR3 does, and the rest of the CDR3 is filled in from the germline J gene. The gene calls are TRBV20-1 and TRBJ1-5; D perhaps matches TRBD1 (6 bases). From germline, CDR1 is DFQATT and CDR2 SNEGSKA (reference sequence). V was trimmed by 4 bases and J by 1 base, leaving 14 bases between them. The CDR3 has 15 residues. The CDR3 DNA, read in part, is TGCAGTGCTACTACCCGGACAGAAAGCAATCAGCCC. Translation gives CSATTRTESNQP. The whole CDR3 protein reads CSATTRTESNQPQHF.

Regarding this clone: With the read ending 3 residues before the CDR3 end, the germline J gene is used to fill in that end. V is TRBV19 and J is TRBJ2-3; 14 bases agree with TRBD2. CDR1 LNHDA and CDR2 SQIVND come from the germline V gene (reference sequence). The CDR3 contains 16 residues. The CDR3 DNA, read in part, is TGTGCCAGTAGCAGATTCGGGACTAGCGGGAGTGAGACG. It encodes CASSRFGTSGSET. From start to end, the CDR3 is CASSRFGTSGSETQYF. The full variable domain, completed using reference TRBV19 and TRBJ2-3, is DGGITQSPKYLFRKEGQNVTLSCEQNLNHDAMYWYRQDPGQGLRLIYYSQIVNDFQKGDIAEGYSVSREKKESFPLTVTSAQKNPTAFYLCASSRFGTSGSETQYFGPGTRLTVL.

Worth noting for this clone: The read comes to an end 3 residues before the CDR3 does, leaving the germline J gene to fill in the end. This chain connects TRBV5-1 to TRBJ2-3, with a possible D match to TRBD2 (5 bases). In germline, CDR1 is SGHRS, CDR2 YFSETQ. Between the trimmed V and J ends, which lost 4 bases and 6 bases, there was a span of 15 bases. CDR3 size: 14 residues. The CDR3: CASSLGVRGDTQYF. The DNA read from the CDR3 is TGCGCCAGCAGCCTCGGGGTGAGAGGGGATACG.

On this clone itself: The read halts 3 residues ahead of the CDR3 end, with the missing end drawn from the germline J gene. This sequence joins TRBV11-3 and TRBJ2-3, with 12 bases matching TRBD2. The CDR3 runs 14 residues. Germline assignment: CDR1 SGHNT and CDR2 YENEEA. CDR3 DNA (partial): TGTGCCAGCAGCCGACTAGCGGGAGAAGAGACG. Its protein product is CASSRLAGEET. The complete CDR3 sequence is CASSRLAGEETQYF.

In the case of this clone: Read data end 3 residues before the CDR3 end; the end is taken from the germline J gene. The rearrangement links TRBV11-3 to TRBJ1-2; 7 nucleotides match TRBD1. The CDR3 length is 15 residues. The V segment lost 5 bases and the J segment 1 base; nucleotides outside the gene matches: 7. CDR1 and CDR2 (germline): SGHNT, YENEEA. CDR3 in amino acids: CASSTRQGFNYGYTF. CDR3 DNA (partial): TGTGCCAGCAGCACCCGACAGGGCTTTAACTATGGC.

Points on this clone: The sequence runs out 3 residues before the end of the CDR3; the remainder is reconstructed from the germline J gene. The chain has TRBV12-3 or TRBV12-4 and TRBJ1-5, with 8 positions matching TRBD1. This CDR3 has 13 residues. Trimming cost V 6 bases and J 5 bases; bases outside gene matches: 3. CDR3 bases read: TGTGCCAGCAGGGACAGGGCGGATCAGCCC. Protein: CASRDRADQP. The whole CDR3 is CASRDRADQPQHF.

About this clone itself: Sequencing ends 3 residues short of the CDR3 end; the germline J gene provides the rest. The chain is built from TRBV11-2 and TRBJ1-2; unclear D gene. The V and J ends lost 0 bases and 4 bases respectively, with 3 bases between them. The CDR3 spans 12 residues. Germline V gives CDR1 SGHAT, CDR2 FQNNGV. The CDR3 protein is CASSLEGYGYTF. CDR3 bases read: TGTGCCAGCAGCTTAGAAGGCTATGGC.

On this clone: Read data end 3 residues before the CDR3 end; the end is taken from the germline J gene. The chain links TRBV20-1 to TRBJ2-1, with 7 bases that match TRBD2. The CDR3 loop spans 15 amino acids. CDR1 is DFQATT, CDR2 SNEGSKA, per germline (reference sequence). The trim removed 1 base at V and 3 bases at J, leaving 6 bases unmatched. CDR3 region: CSARGLAQHYNEQFF. Partial CDR3 DNA: TGCAGTGCTAGAGGACTAGCTCAACACTACAATGAG.

As concerns this clone: The read finishes 3 residues shy of the CDR3 end, and the germline J gene is used to complete it. V is TRBV29-1 and J is TRBJ2-7; D may be TRBD1 (6 bases). V lost 3 bases and J lost 5, with 14 bases in between. The germline CDR1 and CDR2 sequences are SQVTM and ANQGSEA. This CDR3 spans 13 amino acids. This CDR3 is CSVDGTNGHEQYF. The sequenced part of the CDR3 DNA is TGCAGCGTTGACGGGACAAACGGCCACGAG.

Details on this clone: Coverage ceases 3 residues before the CDR3 finishes, and the germline J gene fills in the end. The chain recombines TRBV6-2 or TRBV6-3 with TRBJ2-3, with 12 bases aligning to TRBD2. Germline V gives CDR1 MNHEY, CDR2 SVGEGT. Unmatched junction bases numbered 4, after V lost 5 bases and J lost 4 bases. This CDR3 is built from 15 residues. CDR3 DNA, as far as it was read: TGTGCCAGCAGTACGGGACTAGCGGGCGCAGATACG. It translates to CASSTGLAGADT. The whole CDR3 is CASSTGLAGADTQYF.

Of note for this clone: The CDR3 extends 3 residues past the end of the read, so its final part is completed from the germline J gene. The V and J genes are TRBV20-1 and TRBJ2-7, with D perhaps matching TRBD2 (5 bases). The germline V gene has CDR1 DFQATT and CDR2 SNEGSKA (reference sequence). Trimming shortened V by 0 bases and J by 3 bases, and 15 bases separated the two germline ends. The CDR3 has 15 amino acids. The CDR3 DNA, read in part, is TGCAGTGCTAGAGACAGCGGCCAAGAATACTACGAG. Translated, it gives CSARDSGQEYYE. From start to end, the CDR3 is CSARDSGQEYYEQYF.

Turning to this clone: The CDR3 end falls 3 residues outside the read, so it is completed with the germline J gene. The chain links TRBV12-3 or TRBV12-4 to TRBJ1-3; 9 positions match TRBD1. CDR3 length: 15 amino acids. V trimming: 6 bases; J trimming: 2 bases; junction bases outside the gene matches: 5. CDR3 residues: CASRDRTGAGNTIYF. The DNA read from the CDR3 is TGTGCCAGCAGAGACCGGACAGGGGCTGGAAACACC.

On this clone itself: The read finishes 3 residues shy of the CDR3 end, and the germline J gene is used to complete it. V gene TRBV2 combines with J gene TRBJ1-5, with 10 bases that match TRBD1. Looked up from germline, CDR1 is SNHLY and CDR2 is FYNNEI. After removal of 2 bases from V and 5 bases from J, the junction contained 6 bases not matched to a gene. The CDR3 is 16 residues long. CDR3 sequence reads: CASSELDRGYDQPQHF. The sequenced CDR3 bases are TGTGCCAGCAGTGAATTGGACAGGGGGTACGATCAGCCC.

Regarding this clone: The read halts 3 residues ahead of the CDR3 end, with the missing end drawn from the germline J gene. The chain uses TRBV5-1 and TRBJ2-4; TRBD1 matches at 8 bases. Germline V lookup: CDR1 SGHRS, CDR2 YFSETQ. Unmatched junction bases numbered 6, after V lost 4 bases and J lost 0 bases. The CDR3 is made up of 16 amino acids. The CDR3 reads CASSRGQGLAKNIQYF. The covered CDR3 bases are TGCGCCAGCAGCAGAGGACAGGGCTTAGCCAAAAACATT.

A note on this clone: Read coverage stops 3 residues before the CDR3 terminus; the germline J gene supplies the remainder. The V call is TRBV2, the J call TRBJ2-5; D unresolved. Between the trimmed V and J ends, which lost 1 base and 5 bases, there was a span of 8 bases. Germline loops: CDR1 SNHLY, CDR2 FYNNEI. The CDR3 has 13 amino acids. The covered CDR3 bases are TGTGCCAGCAGTGAAGGGTTTCGGGAGACC. As protein: CASSEGFRET. The full CDR3 reads CASSEGFRETQYF.

Comments on this clone: The CDR3 is cut off 3 residues early in the read; its end comes from the germline J gene. J is TRBJ2-3 and V is TRBV6-1; D may be TRBD1 (5 bases). The germline V and J ends were trimmed by 4 bases and 0 bases, with 8 bases remaining between them. CDR1 and CDR2 from the germline V gene are MNHNS and SASEGT. The CDR3 is made up of 14 amino acids. The covered CDR3 bases are TGTGCCAGCAGTGCTAGGGGTAGCACAGATACG. This encodes CASSARGSTDT. The full-length CDR3 reads as CASSARGSTDTQYF.

As regards this clone: Coverage ceases 3 residues before the CDR3 finishes, and the germline J gene fills in the end. The chain combines TRBV2 with TRBJ2-7; 9 bases agree with TRBD2. This CDR3 is 13 amino acids long. V lost 3 bases to trimming and J lost 5 bases; unmatched junction nucleotides: 2. Germline V lookup: CDR1 SNHLY, CDR2 FYNNEI. CDR3 bases read: TGTGCCAGCAGTGATAGGACTAGCGACGAG. Protein sequence: CASSDRTSDE. The full CDR3 protein is CASSDRTSDEQYF.

To note about this clone: The CDR3 extends 3 residues past the end of the read, so its final part is completed from the germline J gene. This chain links TRBV5-1 with TRBJ2-5; 8 bases are a match to TRBD1. From germline, CDR1 is SGHRS and CDR2 YFSETQ. The CDR3 totals 19 residues. CDR3 region: CASSFPLIARGREADTQYF. Partial CDR3 DNA: TGCGCCAGCAGCTTCCCACTTATAGCCAGGGGGCGAGAGGCAGATACC.

A word on this clone: With the read ending 3 residues before the CDR3 end, the germline J gene is used to fill in that end. The V call is TRBV5-4, the J call TRBJ2-4, with a possible D match to TRBD1 (5 bases). V was clipped by 0 bases and J by 7 bases, with 17 bases between them. Germline V gene data show CDR1 as SGHNT and CDR2 as YYREEE (reference sequence). The CDR3 is 16 residues long. The CDR3 region is CASSLADSLQKNIQYF. The sequenced part of the CDR3 DNA is TGTGCCAGCAGCTTGGCCGACAGCCTGCAGAAGAACATT. The whole variable domain, filled in from reference TRBV5-4 and TRBJ2-4, reads ETGVTQSPTHLIKTRGQQVTLRCSSQSGHNTVSWYQQALGQGPQFIFQYYREEENGRGNFPPRFSGLQFPNYSSELNVNALELDDSALYLCASSLADSLQKNIQYFGAGTRLSVL.

The CDR3 protein is CSASVGTDTYTF. CDR3 DNA, as far as it was read: TGCAGTGCTAGCGTGGGCACAGATACC. The chain links TRBV20-1 to TRBJ1-2, with D unclear. The read falls 3 residues short of the CDR3 end, and the missing part is taken from the germline J gene. CDR1 is DFQATT and CDR2 is SNEGSKA in the germline V gene (reference sequence). The CDR3 runs to 12 residues.

The CDR3: CASSSRDSLSDTQYF. The sequenced part of the CDR3 DNA is TGTGCCAGCAGCTCCCGGGACAGTCTATCAGATACG. This chain uses TRBV7-9 with TRBJ2-3; 7 positions match TRBD1. The CDR3 is cut off 3 residues early in the read; its end comes from the germline J gene. CDR3 size: 15 residues. V gave up 4 bases and J gave up 4 bases; unmatched junction bases: 8. CDR1 is SEHNR, CDR2 FQNEAQ, per germline (reference sequence).

Notes on this clone: The CDR3 end falls 3 residues outside the read, so it is completed with the germline J gene. This sequence joins TRBV20-1 and TRBJ2-7, with TRBD2 matching 10 bases. J lost 3 bases, V lost 6 bases, and 8 bases had no gene match. CDR1 and CDR2 (germline): DFQATT, SNEGSKA (reference sequence). The CDR3 runs to 14 residues. This CDR3 reads CSAQPLAGDYEQYF. CDR3 DNA (partial): TGCAGTGCCCAACCGCTAGCGGGGGACTACGAG.

Regarding this clone: The read comes to an end 3 residues before the CDR3 does, leaving the germline J gene to fill in the end. The chain combines TRBV30 with TRBJ1-6, with 8 positions matching TRBD1. The CDR3 has 15 amino acids. Per germline, CDR1 GTSNPN and CDR2 SVGIG (reference sequence). V was clipped by 0 bases and J by 9 bases; unmatched bases: 7. The CDR3 sequence is CAWSVTGQGVSPLHF. Partial CDR3 DNA: TGTGCCTGGAGTGTAACTGGACAGGGCGTTTCACCC.

Of note for this clone: The read stops 3 residues short of the end of the CDR3; the missing end is completed from the germline J gene. The chain is built from TRBV5-1 and TRBJ1-4; 7 bases are a match to TRBD1. The CDR3 is 14 amino acids. The trim removed 6 bases at V and 5 bases at J, leaving 7 bases unmatched. Germline lookup yields CDR1 SGHRS and CDR2 YFSETQ. CDR3 DNA, as far as it was read: TGCGCCAGCACTAAGGGGACAGAAAATGAAAAA. This encodes CASTKGTENEK. Given in full, the CDR3 is CASTKGTENEKLFF.

For this clone: The read terminates 3 residues before the CDR3 end, so the remaining end is supplied by the germline J gene. The chain combines TRBV30 with TRBJ2-1, with no clear D. Per the germline V gene, CDR1 is GTSNPN and CDR2 is SVGIG (reference sequence). The CDR3 is 11 residues long. V was shortened by 3 bases and J by 4 bases, with 4 bases between the two germline ends. CDR3 DNA, as far as it was read: TGTGCCTGGAGGCAGTACAATGAG. It translates to CAWRQYNE. From start to end, the CDR3 is CAWRQYNEQFF. The full variable domain, completed using reference TRBV30 and TRBJ2-1, is SQTIHQWPATLVQPVGSPLSLECTVEGTSNPNLYWYRQAAGRGLQLLFYSVGIGQISSEVPQNLSASRPQDRQFILSSKKLLLSDSGFYLCAWRQYNEQFFGPGTRLTVL.

As to this clone: The CDR3 end lies 3 residues beyond the end of the read and is filled in from the germline J gene. The V and J genes are TRBV2 and TRBJ2-3, with TRBD2 matching 10 bases. From germline, CDR1 is SNHLY and CDR2 FYNNEI. Germline trimming cut 6 bases from V and 4 bases from J; bases unmatched to any gene: 4. This CDR3 comprises 14 residues. CDR3 DNA, as far as it was read: TGTGCCAGCAGGGCGGGGACTAGCGCAGATACG. Protein sequence: CASRAGTSADT. The entire CDR3 is CASRAGTSADTQYF.

About this clone: Read sequence stops 3 residues before the CDR3 end, and the germline J gene provides the missing end. V gene TRBV5-1 combines with J gene TRBJ2-7, with TRBD1 matching over 9 bases. Germline V gene data show CDR1 as SGHRS and CDR2 as YFSETQ. J lost 3 bases, V lost 4 bases, and 8 bases had no gene match. CDR3 length equals 15 residues. CDR3 protein: CASSPWPGQGYEQYF. The sequenced CDR3 bases are TGCGCCAGCAGCCCATGGCCGGGACAGGGCTACGAG.

Remarks on this clone: The sequenced fragment ends 3 residues before the CDR3 boundary, so the rest is inferred from the germline J gene. The chain uses TRBV29-1 and TRBJ2-1; a weak D match, TRBD1 (5 bases). This CDR3 has 12 amino acids. CDR1 is SQVTM, CDR2 ANQGSEA, per germline. V lost 6 bases and J lost 4, with 10 bases in between. The CDR3 sequence: CSVKDKYNEQFF. Partial CDR3 DNA: TGCAGCGTGAAGGACAAATACAATGAG.

To note about this clone: Read coverage stops 3 residues before the CDR3 terminus; the germline J gene supplies the remainder. The gene calls are TRBV7-9 and TRBJ1-2, with D tentatively TRBD1 (6 bases). Germline values: CDR1 SEHNR, CDR2 FQNEAQ (reference sequence). The CDR3 covers 15 residues. CDR3 in amino acids: CASSFSLAGAHDYTF. The part of the CDR3 DNA that was read is TGTGCCAGCAGCTTTTCTTTGGCAGGGGCCCACGAC.